This T cell receptor beta chain was documented in a study of blood T cell repertoires in COVID-19. Profiled with immunoSEQ multiplex PCR; TCRdb holds only in-frame clones, not every one. Among under 100,000 clones listed, about 87% were seen once. The ends lost 5 bases at V and 6 bases at J; junction bases unmatched: 5. Germline V gene data show CDR1 as SGHTA and CDR2 as FQGNSA. This CDR3 contains 14 residues. The rearrangement uses TRBV7-2 and TRBJ1-5; 9 nucleotides agree with TRBD1. This clonotype was sampled from a human donor in a cohort sampled during active COVID-19. Sequencing was performed on peripheral blood. CDR3 coding DNA: TGTGCCAGCAGCAACGACAGGGGGGGTCAGCCCCAGCATTTT. Residues: CASSNDRGGQPQHF.